The clone carrying this T cell receptor beta chain was found a few times. The sample originates from a study of blood T cell repertoires in COVID-19. Residents of around 24 US areas, aged about 18 to 95 years, made up the participants. The CDR3 has 17 amino acids. Per germline, CDR1 SGDLS and CDR2 YYNGEE. Trimming took 4 bases from V and 5 from J; bases not matched to a gene: 9. Data came from immunoSEQ multiplex PCR; TCRdb stores just in-frame clones and leaves some out. The sample lists a few hundred thousand clones, 80% to 90% occurring once. The specimen sequenced was PBMCs or T cells enriched from blood (not recorded which). The chain recombines TRBV9 with TRBJ2-5; 15 bases map to TRBD2. The sequence came from a middle-aged woman with acute COVID-19. CDR3 loop: CASSLGLAGGGRETQYF. CDR3 in DNA: TGTGCCAGCAGCCTGGGACTAGCGGGGGGCGGAAGGGAGACCCAGTACTTC.